This T cell receptor (beta chain) was recovered during a study of blood T cell repertoires in COVID-19. As for the study in general: Researchers got acute and convalescent COVID-19 samples from the United States, Italy and Spain.

This clone was seen a handful of times. Data came from immunoSEQ multiplex PCR; TCRdb stores just in-frame clones and leaves some out. In the table there are around 63,000 clones, under 85% of which are singletons. The TCR was taken from a woman in her sixties or seventies with acute or convalescent COVID-19. Sequenced: peripheral blood.

CDR3 loop: CASSQGSHGGGYTF. The CDR3 coding sequence is TGTGCCAGCAGCCAGGGGAGCCATGGTGGTGGCTACACCTTC. This chain connects TRBV3-1 (or the pseudogene TRBV3-2) to TRBJ1-2; D gene uncertain. Trimming took 3 bases from V and 7 from J, leaving 15 bases between them. Looked up from germline, CDR1 is LGHDT and CDR2 is YNNKEL (reference sequence). This CDR3 has 14 amino acids.